These T cell receptor beta chains were read from a single sample in a study of radiation and T cells in renal cell carcinoma. Data came from immunoSEQ multiplex PCR; TCRdb stores just in-frame clones and leaves some out. The repertoire consists of some 110,000 clones, with 80% to 85% occurring once and the leading ten covering around 3%. The material was blood, obtained from a patient whose treatment included radiotherapy and nephrectomy. These receptors all come from a woman aged 55-69 years with renal cell carcinoma. The CDR3 runs from the conserved cysteine through the conserved F or W. The D gene is left open where the match is weak. Not every row has a clone size; where given, it reads once, few, many or a size class.

d_call: TRBD2; v_call: TRBV7-3; clone_size: NA; cdr3_length: 15; cdr3_aa: CASSKGLAGEDTQYF
d_call: NA; v_call: TRBV5-8; clone_size: NA; cdr3_length: 13; cdr3_aa: CASSLQGSREQYF
d_call: NA; v_call: TRBV6-5; clone_size: NA; cdr3_length: 15; cdr3_aa: CASSPGWPLTYEQYF
d_call: TRBD2; v_call: TRBV6-1; clone_size: NA; cdr3_length: 17; cdr3_aa: CASSEGSLAGVYNEQFF
d_call: NA; v_call: TRBV7-2; clone_size: NA; cdr3_length: 15; cdr3_aa: CASSLYPGAPYEQYF
d_call: TRBD2; v_call: TRBV4-2; clone_size: once; cdr3_length: 14; cdr3_aa: CASSQDRTSGSRYF
d_call: TRBD2; v_call: TRBV10-3; clone_size: NA; cdr3_length: 16; cdr3_aa: CAISGVSGEYKETQYF
d_call: NA; v_call: TRBV7-9; clone_size: NA; cdr3_length: 15; cdr3_aa: CASSLVAGEVYGYTF
d_call: NA; v_call: TRBV9; clone_size: NA; cdr3_length: 14; cdr3_aa: CASRSGWGNQPQHF
d_call: NA; v_call: TRBV19; clone_size: few; cdr3_length: 16; cdr3_aa: CASSILAGIRNTEAFF
d_call: NA; v_call: TRBV4-2; clone_size: few; cdr3_length: 14; cdr3_aa: CASSQGGGRGEAFF
d_call: NA; v_call: TRBV29-1; clone_size: NA; cdr3_length: 13; cdr3_aa: CSVGDGSWYEQYF
d_call: NA; v_call: TRBV6-5; clone_size: NA; cdr3_length: 13; cdr3_aa: CASRDGQSYEQYF
d_call: NA; v_call: TRBV28; clone_size: once; cdr3_length: 15; cdr3_aa: CASSPGAGNAHEQYF
d_call: NA; v_call: TRBV6-1; clone_size: NA; cdr3_length: 13; cdr3_aa: CASSVAGSYEQYF
d_call: NA; v_call: TRBV6-1; clone_size: NA; cdr3_length: 14; cdr3_aa: CASSRDSMLYGYTF
d_call: NA; v_call: TRBV11-2; clone_size: once; cdr3_length: 10; cdr3_aa: CASSIYEQYF
d_call: NA; v_call: TRBV6-1; clone_size: NA; cdr3_length: 14; cdr3_aa: CASSRAFLNTEAFF
d_call: NA; v_call: TRBV6-5; clone_size: NA; cdr3_length: 16; cdr3_aa: CASSYNPPSQGYEQYF
d_call: NA; v_call: TRBV21-1; clone_size: NA; cdr3_length: 17; cdr3_aa: CASSKVWGVAWRTEAFF
d_call: NA; v_call: TRBV28; clone_size: NA; cdr3_length: 16; cdr3_aa: CASSSAGGRVSSPLHF
d_call: NA; v_call: TRBV5-6; clone_size: NA; cdr3_length: 14; cdr3_aa: CASSFRDTHQPQHF
d_call: TRBD2; v_call: TRBV28; clone_size: NA; cdr3_length: 15; cdr3_aa: CASSLNGRASGELFF
d_call: NA; v_call: TRBV7-2; clone_size: NA; cdr3_length: 13; cdr3_aa: CASSIKGGETQYF
d_call: TRBD1; v_call: TRBV25-1; clone_size: NA; cdr3_length: 17; cdr3_aa: CASSEPWGTEANEKLFF
d_call: NA; v_call: TRBV7-3; clone_size: NA; cdr3_length: 15; cdr3_aa: CASSTSGTFNSPLHF
d_call: NA; v_call: TRBV6-5; clone_size: NA; cdr3_length: 13; cdr3_aa: CASSYSGVGPPYF
d_call: TRBD2; v_call: TRBV5-1; clone_size: NA; cdr3_length: 17; cdr3_aa: CASSTIQLAGGQETQYF
d_call: NA; v_call: TRBV6-5; clone_size: NA; cdr3_length: 14; cdr3_aa: CASKNTGYNSPLHF
d_call: NA; v_call: TRBV6-1; clone_size: few; cdr3_length: 13; cdr3_aa: CASSGHPNSPLHF
d_call: NA; v_call: TRBV29-1; clone_size: NA; cdr3_length: 14; cdr3_aa: CSVHGTGARYGYTF
d_call: NA; v_call: TRBV5-4; clone_size: NA; cdr3_length: 12; cdr3_aa: CASSLELGEQFF
d_call: NA; v_call: TRBV29-1; clone_size: many; cdr3_length: 12; cdr3_aa: CSVDRMNTEAFF
d_call: NA; v_call: TRBV19; clone_size: NA; cdr3_length: 14; cdr3_aa: CASSFATGHYEQYF
d_call: NA; v_call: TRBV19; clone_size: NA; cdr3_length: 12; cdr3_aa: CASGLSPTEAFF
d_call: NA; v_call: TRBV21-1; clone_size: NA; cdr3_length: 14; cdr3_aa: CASSRPGGSYEQYF
d_call: NA; v_call: TRBV5-1; clone_size: NA; cdr3_length: 19; cdr3_aa: CASSLKRQTVTKNTGELFF
d_call: NA; v_call: TRBV5-5; clone_size: NA; cdr3_length: 15; cdr3_aa: CAVQDGISYNSPLHF
d_call: NA; v_call: TRBV21-1; clone_size: once; cdr3_length: 17; cdr3_aa: CASSPAEPGQSNEKLFF
d_call: TRBD1; v_call: TRBV10-2; clone_size: NA; cdr3_length: 17; cdr3_aa: CASSESGRRQGRGGYTF
d_call: NA; v_call: TRBV2; clone_size: NA; cdr3_length: 13; cdr3_aa: CASSPTPAYEQYF
d_call: TRBD2; v_call: TRBV2; clone_size: few; cdr3_length: 15; cdr3_aa: CASTGLADSYNEQFF
d_call: TRBD1; v_call: TRBV11-3; clone_size: NA; cdr3_length: 14; cdr3_aa: CASSLDRGSTEAFF
d_call: NA; v_call: TRBV21-1; clone_size: NA; cdr3_length: 18; cdr3_aa: CASSTRDRGRGGNEKLFF
d_call: NA; v_call: TRBV7-3; clone_size: NA; cdr3_length: 17; cdr3_aa: CASSLFEMRVRDTEAFF
d_call: NA; v_call: TRBV10-1; clone_size: NA; cdr3_length: 13; cdr3_aa: CASSELYQETQYF
d_call: NA; v_call: TRBV19; clone_size: NA; cdr3_length: 16; cdr3_aa: CASSDGASSIQETQYF
d_call: NA; v_call: TRBV7-2; clone_size: NA; cdr3_length: 12; cdr3_aa: CASSLGDSEQYF
d_call: TRBD1; v_call: TRBV7-9; clone_size: NA; cdr3_length: 14; cdr3_aa: CASSHPGQYEKLFF
d_call: TRBD2; v_call: TRBV27; clone_size: NA; cdr3_length: 16; cdr3_aa: CASSSRASGRIREQYF
d_call: TRBD2; v_call: TRBV7-9; clone_size: NA; cdr3_length: 15; cdr3_aa: CASSLVGTSGSEQFF